This T cell receptor (beta chain) derives from a study of control samples from healthy donors and cancer patients. Some clones are missing from TCRdb's copy, which holds only in-frame ones; the method was immunoSEQ multiplex PCR. The profile shows 40,000 to 55,000 clones, over 85% of them singletons. CDR1 SGHNT and CDR2 YYREEE come from the germline V gene (reference sequence). Trimming cost V 4 bases and J 2 bases, with 15 bases left between them. The CDR3 is made up of 15 amino acids. The chain links TRBV5-4 to TRBJ1-2; D is unclear. Input material: PBMCs. The origin of this receptor is a woman aged 45-59 years with head and neck cancer. CDR3 DNA: TGTGCCAGCAGCCCGCCCCGGGCCCGGAACTATGGCTACACCTTC. Translating gives CASSPPRARNYGYTF.